The 27 T cell receptor beta chains presented below share a single source sample, sequenced in a study of T-cell reconstitution after alpha-beta-depleted transplantation in children. Construction of the TCRbeta library involved unique molecular identifiers. A single record per CDR3 protein comes from TCRdb applying MiXCR to the PCR reads. The sample consists of 700,000 to 950,000 distinct CDR3 sequences, roughly 16% of them appearing once. The sample was PBMCs, mostly from graft donor cells, taken 360 days after TCRalphabeta/CD19-depleted stem cell transplant. These receptors were collected from a male patient aged 5 to 17 who had a stem cell transplant for acute lymphoblastic leukemia, so the T cells may come from the graft donor.

This clonotype was counted between two and nine times. The J gene is TRBJ2-3, the V gene TRBV7-3, with D unresolved. CDR3 length: 14 amino acids. Per the germline V gene, CDR1 is SGHTA and CDR2 is FQGTGA. V was cut by 0 bases and J by 4 bases, with 8 bases left in between. CDR3 in amino acids: CASSLTPRADTQYF. CDR3 nucleotide sequence: TGTGCCAGCAGCTTAACGCCTAGAGCAGATACGCAGTATTTT.

The gene calls are TRBV5-1 and TRBJ2-7; TRBD1 or TRBD2 may be the D gene (5 bases each). The CDR3 is made up of 14 amino acids. V lost 3 bases and J lost 3, with 13 bases in between. Germline V gene data show CDR1 as SGHRS and CDR2 as YFSETQ. CDR3 sequence reads: CASSSGALRYEQYF. For the CDR3, the DNA is TGCGCCAGCAGCTCCGGGGCACTTCGCTACGAGCAGTACTTC.

J is TRBJ1-2 and V is TRBV5-1; 9 nucleotides line up with TRBD1. Per germline, CDR1 SGHRS and CDR2 YFSETQ. V was clipped by 4 bases and J by 5 bases; unmatched bases: 6. The CDR3 runs to 14 residues. The CDR3 coding sequence is TGCGCCAGCAGCCCTGGGACAGGGTTGTATGGCTACACCTTC. Protein product: CASSPGTGLYGYTF.

The chain recombines TRBV6-2 or TRBV6-3 with TRBJ2-1, with D tentatively TRBD2 (6 bases). This CDR3 region has 14 residues. V gave up 7 bases and J gave up 9 bases, with 19 bases separating them. Germline CDR1 is MNHEY and CDR2 is SVGEGT. CDR3 residues: CASTQAGLLREQFF. The CDR3 DNA follows: TGTGCCAGCACCCAAGCGGGCCTTCTGCGTGAGCAGTTCTTC.

This clonotype has more than one count but fewer than ten. This chain uses TRBV19 with TRBJ1-5, with D maybe TRBD1 (6 bases). The V gene lost 2 bases and the J gene lost 3 bases, with 8 bases spanning the gap. CDR1 and CDR2 (germline): LNHDA, SQIVND (reference sequence). The CDR3 consists of 14 residues. The CDR3 region is CASSITGSNQPQHF. The CDR3 DNA reads as TGTGCCAGTAGTATAACAGGGTCCAATCAGCCCCAGCATTTT. Filled out from reference TRBV19 and TRBJ1-5, the complete variable domain reads DGGITQSPKYLFRKEGQNVTLSCEQNLNHDAMYWYRQDPGQGLRLIYYSQIVNDFQKGDIAEGYSVSREKKESFPLTVTSAQKNPTAFYLCASSITGSNQPQHFGDGTRLSIL.

The chain recombines TRBV10-1 with TRBJ2-2; D is ambiguous. The CDR3 loop spans 13 amino acids. Germline V gives CDR1 WNHNN, CDR2 SYGVQD (reference sequence). Deletions cut 0 bases from V and 6 bases from J, with 5 bases between. CDR3 sequence reads: CASSESPPGELFF. CDR3 nucleotides: TGCGCCAGCAGTGAGTCACCCCCCGGGGAGCTGTTTTTT.

This chain connects TRBV24-1 to TRBJ2-5, with D maybe TRBD2 (5 bases). With 3 bases removed from V and 4 bases from J, the gap between germline ends came to 11 bases. CDR1 KGHDR and CDR2 SFDVKD come from the germline V gene. This CDR3 comprises 14 residues. In DNA form, the CDR3 reads TGTGCCACCAGTGATCGAGGGTCTGGAGAGACCCAGTACTTC. It yields the protein CATSDRGSGETQYF.

This clonotype was counted only a few times. This chain uses TRBV29-1 with TRBJ2-6; D uncertain. Deletions cut 5 bases from V and 0 bases from J, with 8 bases between. The CDR3 has 14 residues. Germline values: CDR1 SQVTM, CDR2 ANQGSEA. The CDR3 region is CSVPIFSGANVLTF. The CDR3 DNA reads as TGCAGCGTTCCAATTTTCTCTGGGGCCAACGTCCTGACTTTC.

The chain has TRBV29-1 and TRBJ2-3; the D is unclear. Trimming removed 0 bases from V and 10 bases from J, with 14 bases in between. CDR3 length: 13 amino acids. CDR1 and CDR2 from the germline V gene are SQVTM and ANQGSEA. CDR3 region: CSVEDVRYQAQYF. The CDR3 DNA reads as TGCAGCGTTGAAGATGTGCGCTACCAGGCGCAGTATTTT.

This chain links TRBV29-1 with TRBJ1-2; the match to TRBD1 covers 11 bases. Germline lookup yields CDR1 SQVTM and CDR2 ANQGSEA. With V trimmed by 3 bases and J by 7 bases, 7 bases remained unmatched. This CDR3 spans 14 amino acids. The CDR3 loop is CSVEFRGQGVGYTF. The CDR3 DNA sequence: TGCAGCGTTGAGTTTCGGGGACAGGGGGTTGGCTACACCTTC.

This sequence joins TRBV4-1 and TRBJ2-7; 9 bases are a match to TRBD2. Germline V gene lookup returns CDR1 MGHRA and CDR2 YSYEKL. V was clipped by 0 bases and J by 2 bases; unmatched bases: 8. This CDR3 has 17 amino acids. CDR3 nucleotides: TGCGCCAGCAGCCAAGAGTGGTTGGCGGGAGGGCCCTACGAGCAGTACTTC. This encodes CASSQEWLAGGPYEQYF.

The chain employs TRBV7-8 and TRBJ2-5, with TRBD2 matching 10 bases. The CDR3 is 18 residues long. In germline, CDR1 is SGHVS, CDR2 FQNEAQ. V was pared by 3 bases and J by 0 bases, with 10 bases of the junction left unmatched. The chain's CDR3 is CASSLGPEGLAHQETQYF. In DNA, the CDR3 is TGTGCCAGCAGCTTGGGCCCCGAGGGACTAGCGCACCAAGAGACCCAGTACTTC. The variable domain in full, with the rest retrieved from reference TRBV7-8 and TRBJ2-5, is GAGVSQSPRYKVAKRGQDVALRCDPISGHVSLFWYQQALGQGPEFLTYFQNEAQLDKSGLPSDRFFAERPEGSVSTLKIQRTQQEDSAVYLCASSLGPEGLAHQETQYFGPGTRLLVL.

The J gene is TRBJ1-1, the V gene TRBV25-1; D is perhaps TRBD1 (6 bases). Germline V gene lookup returns CDR1 MGHDK and CDR2 SYGVNS. The V gene lost 4 bases and the J gene lost 3 bases, with 18 bases spanning the gap. CDR3 size: 16 residues. In nucleotides, the CDR3 is TGTGCCAGCAGTGCCGTTAAACAGGGACGGTACACTGAAGCTTTCTTT. Translating gives CASSAVKQGRYTEAFF.

As for this clonotype: A much larger clone differs from this one at a single base, so this may be a read error. The rearrangement joins TRBV24-1 to TRBJ2-1, with D possibly TRBD2 on 7 matching bases. CDR3 length: 23 residues. CDR1 and CDR2 from the germline V gene are KGHDR and SFDVKD. With 1 base removed from V and 0 bases from J, the gap between germline ends came to 30 bases. In DNA form, the CDR3 reads TGTGCCACCAGTGATTTTTGGCGAACGTTACGAAGGGGGGGGATAAGCTCCTACAATGAGCAGTTCTTC. Amino acids: CATSDFWRTLRRGGISSYNEQFF.

This clonotype was picked up a small number of times. The CDR3 loop reads CASSPDHLSYYGYTF. Here the CDR3 DNA reads TGTGCCAGCTCACCAGACCATTTGTCTTACTATGGCTACACCTTC. V usage is TRBV18 and J usage is TRBJ1-2, with unresolved D. Per the germline V gene, CDR1 is KGHSH and CDR2 is LQKENI. CDR3 length: 15 residues. V lost 2 bases and J 3 bases, leaving 13 bases between the germline ends.

The CDR3 nucleotides read TGTGCCAGCAGCTTAACGGACGCGGACACCATATATTTT. Translating it yields CASSLTDADTIYF. The V call is TRBV7-3, the J call TRBJ1-3; D is unclear. Germline loops: CDR1 SGHTA, CDR2 FQGTGA. The CDR3 extends over 13 amino acids. Trimming took off 0 bases at V and 8 bases at J, with 8 bases between the two ends.

There are many counts of this clonotype. One end of the junction does not line up with germline, which may come from a read error. The chain couples TRBV5-1 to TRBJ2-1; weak D call: TRBD2 (5 bases). Germline values: CDR1 SGHRS, CDR2 YFSETQ. The CDR3 covers 13 residues. This CDR3 reads CASSSGLNNEQFF. CDR3 DNA sequence: TGTGCCAGCAGCTCCGGACTTAACAATGAGCAGTTCTTC.

At least ten counts were recorded for this clonotype. The chain recombines TRBV20-1 with TRBJ2-7, with TRBD1 matching over 8 bases. The germline gives CDR1 DFQATT, CDR2 SNEGSKA (reference sequence). V lost 2 bases to trimming and J lost 0 bases; unmatched junction nucleotides: 6. CDR3 length: 15 residues. This chain's CDR3 is CSARRPGQGSYEQYF. The CDR3 nucleotides are TGCAGTGCTAGACGCCCAGGACAGGGCTCCTACGAGCAGTACTTC.

CDR3 amino acids: CASSREEGEVYGYTF. For the CDR3, the DNA is TGTGCCAGCAGCCGGGAGGAGGGGGAGGTCTATGGCTACACCTTC. The chain combines TRBV7-9 with TRBJ1-2; the D gene is possibly TRBD1 (6 bases). CDR1 and CDR2 from the germline V gene are SEHNR and FQNEAQ (reference sequence). The CDR3 loop spans 15 amino acids. Deletions cut 5 bases from V and 4 bases from J, with 17 bases between.

The table lists this clonotype with a few counts. V usage is TRBV12-3 or TRBV12-4 and J usage is TRBJ2-7, with a possible D match to TRBD1 (6 bases). V was cut by 7 bases and J by 5 bases, with 18 bases left in between. The CDR3 totals 14 residues. The CDR3 loop reads CASTPSKRGNEQYF. For the CDR3, the DNA is TGTGCCAGCACCCCCAGTAAGAGGGGGAACGAGCAGTACTTC.

The V gene is TRBV7-2, the J gene TRBJ2-5; D call uncertain. Trimming removed 7 bases from V and 5 bases from J, with 5 bases in between. This CDR3 contains 10 residues. The germline V gene has CDR1 SGHTA and CDR2 FQGNSA. The CDR3 region is CASKSETQYF. In DNA form, the CDR3 reads TGTGCCAGCAAGTCTGAGACCCAGTACTTC.

This clonotype was counted ten times or more. The chain employs TRBV28 and TRBJ2-7; D may be TRBD1 (6 bases). Germline V gene data show CDR1 as MDHEN and CDR2 as SYDVKM. Trimming removed 4 bases from V and 3 bases from J, with 16 bases in between. This CDR3 has 15 amino acids. In nucleotides, the CDR3 is TGTGCCAGCAGTTCCCCTACAGGGATACACTACGAGCAGTACTTC. Translated: CASSSPTGIHYEQYF. Supplemented by reference TRBV28 and TRBJ2-7, the full variable domain reads DVKVTQSSRYLVKRTGEKVFLECVQDMDHENMFWYRQDPGLGLRLIYFSYDVKMKEKGDIPEGYSVSREKKERFSLILESASTNQTSMYLCASSSPTGIHYEQYFGPGTRLTVT.

This clonotype was detected a few times. V gene TRBV25-1 combines with J gene TRBJ2-7, with 13 bases aligning to TRBD2. Unmatched junction bases numbered 18, after V lost 1 base and J lost 0 bases. CDR1 and CDR2 (germline): MGHDK, SYGVNS. This CDR3 region has 22 residues. CDR3 DNA sequence: TGTGCCAGCAGTGAATTGAGGACTAGCGGGAGCCACAAGGATCTTAACTCCTACGAGCAGTACTTC. Amino acids: CASSELRTSGSHKDLNSYEQYF.

The DNA of the CDR3 is TGTGCCACCAGTGTCGGAGGGGGCGGGGGATACAATGAGCAGTTCTTC. Translated, it gives CATSVGGGGGYNEQFF. V and J are TRBV24-1 and TRBJ2-1, with D tentatively TRBD1 or TRBD2 (7 bases each). Trimming stripped 5 bases from V and 4 bases from J, with 17 bases between. Germline assignment: CDR1 KGHDR and CDR2 SFDVKD. This CDR3 is 16 amino acids long.

This clonotype was found many times. The J gene is TRBJ1-1, the V gene TRBV5-1, with 8 nucleotides matching TRBD1. Germline-derived CDR1 and CDR2 are SGHRS and YFSETQ. J gave up 4 bases and V 6 bases, and 2 bases lay outside the gene matches. The CDR3 has 12 amino acids. In DNA, the CDR3 is TGCGCCAGCAAAACAGGGGGCACTGAAGCTTTCTTT. Translation: CASKTGGTEAFF.

The chain couples TRBV11-2 to TRBJ2-7; D gene unclear. V lost 5 bases and J lost 3, with 11 bases in between. Germline loops: CDR1 SGHAT, CDR2 FQNNGV. This CDR3 has 13 residues. This chain's CDR3 is CASSALWIYEQYF. CDR3 coding DNA: TGTGCCAGCAGCGCCTTGTGGATCTACGAGCAGTACTTC.

The chain employs TRBV7-9 and TRBJ2-1; 10 nucleotides line up with TRBD2. In germline, CDR1 is SEHNR, CDR2 FQNEAQ (reference sequence). J lost 8 bases, V lost 6 bases, and 10 bases had no gene match. CDR3 size: 15 residues. As DNA, the CDR3 is TGTGCCAGCAGTTCTAGCGGGAGCTTGGATGATGAGCAGTTCTTC. This gives the protein CASSSSGSLDDEQFF.